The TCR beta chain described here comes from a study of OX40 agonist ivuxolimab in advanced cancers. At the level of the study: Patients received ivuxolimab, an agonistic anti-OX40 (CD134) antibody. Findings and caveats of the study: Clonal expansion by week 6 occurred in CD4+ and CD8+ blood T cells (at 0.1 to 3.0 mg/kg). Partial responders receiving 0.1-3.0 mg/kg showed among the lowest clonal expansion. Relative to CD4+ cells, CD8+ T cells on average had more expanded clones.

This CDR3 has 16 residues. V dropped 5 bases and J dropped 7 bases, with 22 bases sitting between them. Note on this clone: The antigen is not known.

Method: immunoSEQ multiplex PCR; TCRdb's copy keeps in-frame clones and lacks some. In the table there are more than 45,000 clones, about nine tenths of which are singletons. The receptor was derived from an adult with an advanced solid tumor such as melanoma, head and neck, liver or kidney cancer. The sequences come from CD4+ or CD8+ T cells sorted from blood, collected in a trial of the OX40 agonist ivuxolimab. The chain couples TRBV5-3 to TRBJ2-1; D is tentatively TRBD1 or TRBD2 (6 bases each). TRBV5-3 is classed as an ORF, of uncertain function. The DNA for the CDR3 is TGTGCCAGAAGGGTGGGCCTCCGGGGGCAAGTGAATGAGCAGTTCTTC. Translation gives CARRVGLRGQVNEQFF.